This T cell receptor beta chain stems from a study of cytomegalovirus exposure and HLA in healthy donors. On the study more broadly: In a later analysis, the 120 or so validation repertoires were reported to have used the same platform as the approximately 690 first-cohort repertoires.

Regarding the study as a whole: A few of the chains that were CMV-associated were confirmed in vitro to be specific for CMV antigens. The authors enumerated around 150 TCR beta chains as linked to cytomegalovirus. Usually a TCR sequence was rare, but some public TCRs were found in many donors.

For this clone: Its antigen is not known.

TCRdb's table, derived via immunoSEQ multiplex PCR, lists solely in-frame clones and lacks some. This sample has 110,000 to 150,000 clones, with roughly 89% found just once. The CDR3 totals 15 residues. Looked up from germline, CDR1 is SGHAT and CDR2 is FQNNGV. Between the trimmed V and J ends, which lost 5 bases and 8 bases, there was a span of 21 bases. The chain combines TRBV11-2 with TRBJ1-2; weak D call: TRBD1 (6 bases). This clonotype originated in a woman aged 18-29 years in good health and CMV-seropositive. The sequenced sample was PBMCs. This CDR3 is CASSPGLVAGEGYTF. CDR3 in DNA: TGTGCCAGCAGCCCTGGCCTAGTGGCAGGGGAAGGCTACACCTTC.